This TCR beta chain was observed in a study of T cell changes during pregnancy in multiple sclerosis. Germline lookup yields CDR1 MNHEY and CDR2 SMNVEV (reference sequence). Trimming removed 6 bases from V and 1 base from J, with 11 bases in between. The CDR3 sequence is 14 residues long. Profiled with immunoSEQ multiplex PCR; TCRdb holds only in-frame clones, not every one. The sample has around 39,000 clones, around 94% seen once; the top ten hold 0.95% to 1.5%. This receptor was obtained from a female donor with multiple sclerosis, enrolled in a pregnancy study. Sequencing used PBMCs (not recorded whether the cells were cultured). This chain uses TRBV27 with TRBJ2-3; D call uncertain. The CDR3 DNA is TGTGCCAGCAGCCACCAAGACGGCACAGATACGCAGTATTTT. This gives the protein CASSHQDGTDTQYF.